This entry features one T cell receptor beta chain sequence. As processed by the authors: Estimation of nucleated cell counts relied on the amplification of reference gene primers. The data were produced by immunoSEQ multiplex PCR, yet TCRdb's version contains in-frame clones alone and is incomplete. That table gives V, J and clone size, and the DNA gave D and trimming. The sample consists of over 80,000 clones, 86% of them appearing once. The CDR3 has 15 amino acids. The germline gives CDR1 MDHEN, CDR2 SYDVKM. V dropped 1 base and J dropped 7; count of bases not matched to a gene: 8. The data were taken from a study of blood T cell repertoires in COVID-19.

The chain carries TRBV28 and TRBJ1-2, with TRBD1 matching 8 bases. Specimen: peripheral blood. This clonotype was sampled from a man aged 50 or older with acute or convalescent COVID-19. Here the CDR3 DNA reads TGTGCCAGCAGTTTATCTACCAGGGGGCAAATTGGCTACACCTTC. As protein: CASSLSTRGQIGYTF.